This is a list of T cell receptor beta chains from one sample in a study of cytomegalovirus exposure and HLA in healthy donors. Sequencing used immunoSEQ multiplex PCR; TCRdb keeps in-frame clones, though not all of them. The data show hundreds of thousands of clones, 70% to 85% seen once. Input material: PBMCs. Receptor source: a girl aged 2 to 9 in good health and CMV-seronegative. The CDR3 runs from the conserved cysteine through the conserved F or W. The D gene is left open where the match is weak. Expanded clones get a size class; other rows say once, few or many, or leave the size out.

D gene,V gene,J gene,clone size,CDR3 protein,CDR3 DNA
NA,TRBV6-1,TRBJ1-6,NA,CASERLNYNSPLHF,TGTGCCAGCGAACGACTGAACTATAATTCACCCCTCCACTTT
NA,TRBV18,TRBJ1-5,NA,CASSYGGSNQPQHF,TGTGCCAGCTCCTACGGGGGTAGCAATCAGCCCCAGCATTTT
TRBD2,TRBV9,TRBJ2-1,NA,CASSVARTSGGVYNEQFF,TGTGCCAGCAGCGTAGCAAGGACTAGCGGGGGGGTATACAATGAGCAGTTCTTC
NA,TRBV28,TRBJ2-7,NA,CATSDSLRYEQYF,TGTGCCACCTCAGACAGTTTGCGGTACGAGCAGTACTTC
TRBD1,TRBV15,TRBJ1-5,NA,CATSRRTGPFLNQPQHF,TGTGCCACCAGCAGGCGGACAGGGCCTTTCCTCAATCAGCCCCAGCATTTT
TRBD2,TRBV9,TRBJ2-3,few,CASGRLAGGQGDTQYF,TGTGCCAGCGGAAGACTAGCGGGGGGGCAGGGAGATACGCAGTATTTT
TRBD2,TRBV4-1,TRBJ2-7,NA,CASSQGTSNNYEQYF,TGCGCCAGCAGCCAAGGGACTAGCAATAACTACGAGCAGTACTTC
NA,TRBV20-1,TRBJ2-7,NA,CSGQEYEQYF,TGCAGTGGACAGGAATACGAGCAGTACTTC
NA,TRBV29-1,TRBJ1-2,NA,CSVAGRTGGYTF,TGCAGCGTGGCGGGACGGACGGGGGGCTACACCTTC
NA,TRBV28,TRBJ1-2,NA,CASRTPSGGKYGYTF,TGTGCCAGCAGAACTCCCAGCGGGGGCAAGTATGGCTACACCTTC